What follows is one TCR beta chain and its context. This specimen belongs to a study of blood T cell repertoires in COVID-19. Study in general: COVID-19 samples, acute and convalescent, were from the United States, Italy and Spain. PBMCs, B-cell-depleted T cells, or T cells were the source of the cDNA or gDNA that made up the material.

Per the study methods: Estimation of nucleated cell counts relied on the amplification of reference gene primers. The data were produced by immunoSEQ multiplex PCR, yet TCRdb's version contains in-frame clones alone and is incomplete. The DNA was the basis for D and trimming; V, J and clone size are from that table. The data show 95,000 to 120,000 clones, around 90% seen once. The V gene lost 3 bases and the J gene lost 0 bases, with 8 bases spanning the gap. Germline V gene sequence: CDR1 DFQATT, CDR2 SNEGSKA (reference sequence). The CDR3 is 13 amino acids. This TCR was recovered from a woman in her 50s with acute or convalescent COVID-19. This chain connects TRBV20-1 to TRBJ1-1; D call uncertain. Material: peripheral blood. CDR3 loop: CSASWPMNTEAFF. DNA of the CDR3: TGCAGTGCTAGTTGGCCCATGAACACTGAAGCTTTCTTT.